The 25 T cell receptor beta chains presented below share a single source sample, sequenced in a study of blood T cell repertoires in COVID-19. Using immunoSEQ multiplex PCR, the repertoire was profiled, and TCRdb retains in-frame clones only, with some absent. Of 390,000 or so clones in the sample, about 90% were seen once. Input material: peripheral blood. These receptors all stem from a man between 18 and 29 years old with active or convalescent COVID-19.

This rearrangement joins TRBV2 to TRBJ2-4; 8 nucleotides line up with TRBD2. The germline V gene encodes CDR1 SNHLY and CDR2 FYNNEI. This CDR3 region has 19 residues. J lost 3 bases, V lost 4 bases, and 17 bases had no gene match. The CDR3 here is CASSAQLAAPRRRKNIQYF. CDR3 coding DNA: TGTGCCAGCAGTGCCCAACTAGCGGCCCCCAGGAGACGCAAAAACATTCAGTACTTC.

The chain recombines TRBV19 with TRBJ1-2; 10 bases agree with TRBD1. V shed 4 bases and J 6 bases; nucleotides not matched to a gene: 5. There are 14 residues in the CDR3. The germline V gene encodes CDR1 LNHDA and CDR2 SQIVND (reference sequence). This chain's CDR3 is CASSKPGQGNGYTF. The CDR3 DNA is TGTGCCAGTAGTAAACCGGGACAGGGGAATGGCTACACCTTC.

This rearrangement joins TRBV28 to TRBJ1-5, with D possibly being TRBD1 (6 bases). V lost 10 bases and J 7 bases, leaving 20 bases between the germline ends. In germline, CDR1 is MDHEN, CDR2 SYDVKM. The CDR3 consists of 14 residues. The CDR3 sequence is CATRGGPGLQPQHF. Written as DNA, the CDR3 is TGTGCCACCAGGGGAGGGCCGGGATTACAGCCCCAGCATTTT.

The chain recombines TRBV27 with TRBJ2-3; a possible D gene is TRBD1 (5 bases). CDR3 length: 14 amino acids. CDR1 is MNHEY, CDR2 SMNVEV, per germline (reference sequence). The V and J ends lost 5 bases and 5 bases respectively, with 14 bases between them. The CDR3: CASSPPWGQDTQYF. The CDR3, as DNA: TGTGCCAGCAGTCCCCCATGGGGCCAAGATACGCAGTATTTT.

CDR3 nucleotides: TGTGCCAGCAGCTTAGGGTCGACAGGAGTGAACACTGAAGCTTTCTTT. Amino acids: CASSLGSTGVNTEAFF. The J gene is TRBJ1-1, the V gene TRBV7-6; D perhaps matches TRBD1 (6 bases). Trimming pared 1 base from V and 0 bases from J, leaving 12 bases between. The CDR3 consists of 16 residues. The germline gives CDR1 SGHVS, CDR2 FNYEAQ.

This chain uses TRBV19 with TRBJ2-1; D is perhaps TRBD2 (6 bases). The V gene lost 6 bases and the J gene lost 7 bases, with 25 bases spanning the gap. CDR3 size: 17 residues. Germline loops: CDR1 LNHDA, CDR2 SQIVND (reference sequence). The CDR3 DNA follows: TGTGCCAGTAGCCTGATACCTTCCAGCGGGTCTTCTAATGAGCAGTTCTTC. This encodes CASSLIPSSGSSNEQFF. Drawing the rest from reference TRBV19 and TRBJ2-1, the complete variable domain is DGGITQSPKYLFRKEGQNVTLSCEQNLNHDAMYWYRQDPGQGLRLIYYSQIVNDFQKGDIAEGYSVSREKKESFPLTVTSAQKNPTAFYLCASSLIPSSGSSNEQFFGPGTRLTVL.

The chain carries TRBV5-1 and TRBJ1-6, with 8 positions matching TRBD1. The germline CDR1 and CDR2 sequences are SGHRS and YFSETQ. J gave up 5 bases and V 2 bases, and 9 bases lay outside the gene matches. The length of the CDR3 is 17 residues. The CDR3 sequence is CASSLNGQGKDNSPLHF. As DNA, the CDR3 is TGCGCCAGCAGCTTAAACGGACAGGGAAAGGATAATTCACCCCTCCACTTT.

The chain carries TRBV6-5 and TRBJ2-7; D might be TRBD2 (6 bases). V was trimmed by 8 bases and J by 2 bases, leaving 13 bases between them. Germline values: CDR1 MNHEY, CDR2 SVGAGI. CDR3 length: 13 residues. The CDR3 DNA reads TGTGCCAGCGCGGGGCGAGAAGCCTACGAGCAGTACTTC. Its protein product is CASAGREAYEQYF.

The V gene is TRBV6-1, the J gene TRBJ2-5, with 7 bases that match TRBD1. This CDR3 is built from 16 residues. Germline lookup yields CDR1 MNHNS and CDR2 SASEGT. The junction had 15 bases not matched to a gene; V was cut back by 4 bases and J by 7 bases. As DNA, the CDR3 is TGTGCCAGCAGTGGGGGGACAGTGCGGATAATTGGGACCCAGTACTTC. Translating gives CASSGGTVRIIGTQYF.

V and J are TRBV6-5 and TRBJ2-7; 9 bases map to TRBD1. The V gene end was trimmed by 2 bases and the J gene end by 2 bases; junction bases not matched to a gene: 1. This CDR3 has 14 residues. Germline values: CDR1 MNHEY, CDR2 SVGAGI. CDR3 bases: TGTGCCAGCAGTTACCGGGACAGGGCCTACGAGCAGTACTTC. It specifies CASSYRDRAYEQYF.

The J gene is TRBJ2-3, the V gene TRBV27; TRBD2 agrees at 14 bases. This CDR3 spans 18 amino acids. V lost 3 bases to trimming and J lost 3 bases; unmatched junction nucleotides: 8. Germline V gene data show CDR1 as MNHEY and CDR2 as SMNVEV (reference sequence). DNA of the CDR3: TGTGCCAGCAGTTTCCGGGGACTAGCGGGAGTTGGTACAGATACGCAGTATTTT. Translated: CASSFRGLAGVGTDTQYF.

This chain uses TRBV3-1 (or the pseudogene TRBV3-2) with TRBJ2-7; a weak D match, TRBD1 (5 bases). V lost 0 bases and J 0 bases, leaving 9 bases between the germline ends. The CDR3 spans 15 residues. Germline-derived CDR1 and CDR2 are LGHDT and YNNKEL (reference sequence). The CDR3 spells CASSQDGAVSYEQYF. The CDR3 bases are TGTGCCAGCAGCCAAGATGGGGCAGTCTCCTACGAGCAGTACTTC.

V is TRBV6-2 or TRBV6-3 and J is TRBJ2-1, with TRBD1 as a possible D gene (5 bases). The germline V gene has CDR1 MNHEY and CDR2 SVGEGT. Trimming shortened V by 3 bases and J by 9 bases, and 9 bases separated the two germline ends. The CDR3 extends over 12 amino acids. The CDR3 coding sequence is TGTGCCAGCAGTTATGGGGCTACTGAGCAGTTCTTC. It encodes CASSYGATEQFF.

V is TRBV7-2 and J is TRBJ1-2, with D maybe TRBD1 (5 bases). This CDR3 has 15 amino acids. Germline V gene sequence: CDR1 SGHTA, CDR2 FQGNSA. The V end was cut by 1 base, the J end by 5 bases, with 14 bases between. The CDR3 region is CASSLGLGVGYGYTF. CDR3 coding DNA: TGTGCCAGCAGCTTAGGATTAGGGGTCGGTTATGGCTACACCTTC.

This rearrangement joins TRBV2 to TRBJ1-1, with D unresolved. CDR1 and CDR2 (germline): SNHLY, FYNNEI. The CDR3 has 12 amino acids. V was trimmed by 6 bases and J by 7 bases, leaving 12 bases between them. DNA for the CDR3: TGTGCCAGCAGAGACGGGTCGGATGAAGCTTTCTTT. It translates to CASRDGSDEAFF.

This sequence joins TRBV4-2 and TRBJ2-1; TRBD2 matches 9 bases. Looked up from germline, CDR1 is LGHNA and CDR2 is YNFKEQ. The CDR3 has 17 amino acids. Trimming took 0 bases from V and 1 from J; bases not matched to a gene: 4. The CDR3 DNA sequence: TGTGCCAGCAGCCAAGATATAGCGGGAGATTCCTACAATGAGCAGTTCTTC. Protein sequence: CASSQDIAGDSYNEQFF.

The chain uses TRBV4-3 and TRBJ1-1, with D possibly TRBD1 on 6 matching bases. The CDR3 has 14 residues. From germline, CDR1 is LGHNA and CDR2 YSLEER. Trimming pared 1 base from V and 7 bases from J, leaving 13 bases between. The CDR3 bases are TGCGCCAGCAGCCAAGTCCCGGGACAAGGTGAAGCTTTCTTT. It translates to CASSQVPGQGEAFF.

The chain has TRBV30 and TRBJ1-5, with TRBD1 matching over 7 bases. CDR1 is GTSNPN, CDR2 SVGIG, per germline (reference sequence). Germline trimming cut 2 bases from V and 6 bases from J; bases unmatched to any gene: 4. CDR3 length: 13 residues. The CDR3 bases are TGTGCCTGGAGTAGACAGGGCCGTCAGCCCCAGCATTTT. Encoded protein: CAWSRQGRQPQHF. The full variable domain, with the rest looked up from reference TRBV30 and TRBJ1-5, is SQTIHQWPATLVQPVGSPLSLECTVEGTSNPNLYWYRQAAGRGLQLLFYSVGIGQISSEVPQNLSASRPQDRQFILSSKKLLLSDSGFYLCAWSRQGRQPQHFGDGTRLSIL.

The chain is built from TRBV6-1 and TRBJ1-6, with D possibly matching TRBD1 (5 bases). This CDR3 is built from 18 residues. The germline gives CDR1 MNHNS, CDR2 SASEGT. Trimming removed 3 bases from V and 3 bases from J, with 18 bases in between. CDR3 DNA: TGTGCCAGCAGTGAGGGGCAGGGTGGAAGCTTCTATAATTCACCCCTCCACTTT. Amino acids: CASSEGQGGSFYNSPLHF.

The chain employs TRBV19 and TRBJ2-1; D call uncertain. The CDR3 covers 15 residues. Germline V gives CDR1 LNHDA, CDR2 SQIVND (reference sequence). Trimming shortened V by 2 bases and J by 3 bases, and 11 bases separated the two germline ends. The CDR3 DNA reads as TGTGCCAGTAGTATACTCCATGGTAGCTACAATGAGCAGTTCTTC. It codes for CASSILHGSYNEQFF. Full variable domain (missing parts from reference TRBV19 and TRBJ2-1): DGGITQSPKYLFRKEGQNVTLSCEQNLNHDAMYWYRQDPGQGLRLIYYSQIVNDFQKGDIAEGYSVSREKKESFPLTVTSAQKNPTAFYLCASSILHGSYNEQFFGPGTRLTVL.

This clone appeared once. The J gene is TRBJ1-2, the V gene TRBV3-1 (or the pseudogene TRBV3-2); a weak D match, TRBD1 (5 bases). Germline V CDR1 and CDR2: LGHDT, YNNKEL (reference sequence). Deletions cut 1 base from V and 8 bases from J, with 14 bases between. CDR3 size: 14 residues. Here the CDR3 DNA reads TGTGCCAGCAGCCAAGGGGGCCGGCTTTCCGGCTACACCTTC. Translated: CASSQGGRLSGYTF.

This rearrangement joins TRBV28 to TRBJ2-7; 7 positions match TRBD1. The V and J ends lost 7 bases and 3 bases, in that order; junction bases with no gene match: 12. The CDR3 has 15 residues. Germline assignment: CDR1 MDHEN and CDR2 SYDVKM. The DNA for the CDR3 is TGTGCCAGCACCCCGCCCCCGGGACAGAGCTACGAGCAGTACTTC. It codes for CASTPPPGQSYEQYF.

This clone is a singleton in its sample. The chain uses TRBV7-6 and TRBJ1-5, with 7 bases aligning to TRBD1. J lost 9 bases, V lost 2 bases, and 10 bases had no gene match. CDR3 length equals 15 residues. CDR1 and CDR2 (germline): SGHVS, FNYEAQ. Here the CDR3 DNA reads TGTGCCAGCAGCTTAAGTCCAGGGGGAAAAGCGCCCCAGCATTTT. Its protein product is CASSLSPGGKAPQHF.

CDR3 loop: CASSLDTQTFYEQYF. CDR3 bases: TGCGCCAGCAGCTTGGACACCCAAACATTTTACGAGCAGTACTTC. The V gene is TRBV5-1, the J gene TRBJ2-7; D gene uncertain. CDR1 is SGHRS, CDR2 YFSETQ, per germline. Trimming stripped 0 bases from V and 4 bases from J, with 14 bases between. CDR3 size: 15 residues.

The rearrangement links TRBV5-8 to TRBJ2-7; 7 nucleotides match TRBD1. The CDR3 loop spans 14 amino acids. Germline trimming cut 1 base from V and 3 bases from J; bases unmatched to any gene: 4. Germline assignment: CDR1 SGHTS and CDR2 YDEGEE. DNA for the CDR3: TGTGCCAGCAGCTTGACAGGGGTCCTCTACGAGCAGTACTTC. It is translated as CASSLTGVLYEQYF.